This T cell receptor (beta chain) was sequenced during a study of cytomegalovirus exposure and HLA in healthy donors. Trimming removed 0 bases at V and 8 bases at J, with 10 bases between. Germline values: CDR1 MNHNY, CDR2 SVGAGI (reference sequence). The CDR3 length is 14 residues. A multiplex PCR was run with 60 Vbeta primers and 13 Jbeta primers. Only in-frame clones appear in the TCRdb table, and some are missing; sequencing was by immunoSEQ multiplex PCR. Here the sample spans 150,000 to 200,000 clones, about 80% being singletons. The material sequenced was PBMCs. The clonotype originates from a woman in her thirties or forties in good health and CMV-seronegative. This chain joins TRBV6-6 and TRBJ2-2; TRBD1 might be the D (5 bases). Here the CDR3 DNA reads TGTGCCAGCAGTTACTCGGGGCCGACGGGGGAGCTGTTTTTT. Translation: CASSYSGPTGELFF.